Listed below are T cell receptor beta chains from one sample, sequenced in a study of graft-versus-host responses after intestinal transplantation. Measured with immunoSEQ multiplex PCR; TCRdb has only the in-frame clones, and not every one. There are about 50,000 clones in the sample; approximately 91% occur only once, and less than 2.5% lies in the top ten. No antigen is known for these receptors. Sequencing used unstimulated CD4+ T cells sorted from spleen or lymph node cells, obtained before transplant. These TCRs come from a human donor who was the organ donor for an intestinal transplant. The CDR3 runs from the conserved cysteine through the conserved F or W. A D gene is named only where the DNA matches it firmly. Clone size appears in some rows only: once, few, many, or a class for an expanded clone.

size	V	J	D	CDR3	DNA
-	TRBV29-1	TRBJ2-7	TRBD1	CSVVGQVGAYEQYF	TGCAGCGTTGTTGGACAGGTAGGGGCCTACGAGCAGTACTTC
-	TRBV4-3	TRBJ2-6	TRBD2	CASSQDLLTSGRTSGANVLTF	TGCGCCAGCAGCCAAGATCTCCTAACTAGCGGGAGGACCTCTGGGGCCAACGTCCTGACTTTC
-	TRBV19	TRBJ2-5	-	CASSIRGQETQYF	TGTGCCAGTAGTATTCGGGGGCAAGAGACCCAGTACTTC
-	TRBV7-9	TRBJ2-5	-	CASSFNDRRQETQYF	TGTGCCAGCAGCTTCAACGACAGGAGACAAGAGACCCAGTACTTC
-	TRBV5-4	TRBJ1-2	-	CASSLGGTLRGYTF	TGTGCCAGCAGCTTGGGAGGGACCTTAAGGGGCTACACCTTC
-	TRBV30	TRBJ2-1	-	CALVRGHYNEQFF	TGTGCCTTGGTGCGGGGTCACTACAATGAGCAGTTCTTC
-	TRBV11-1	TRBJ2-1	TRBD2	CASSLEGAGVSYNEQFF	TGTGCCAGCAGCTTAGAAGGAGCGGGAGTGTCCTACAATGAGCAGTTCTTC
-	TRBV20-1	TRBJ2-1	-	CSADHNEQFF	TGCAGTGCTGATCACAATGAGCAGTTCTTC
-	TRBV20-1	TRBJ1-4	-	CSARDEKLFF	TGCAGTGCTAGAGATGAAAAACTGTTTTTT
-	TRBV29-1	TRBJ2-3	TRBD1	CSVKGQGMNTQYF	TGCAGCGTTAAGGGACAGGGAATGAATACGCAGTATTTT
-	TRBV18	TRBJ2-7	TRBD2	CASSNRLAPGTYEQYF	TGTGCCAGCTCAAATAGACTAGCCCCTGGGACCTACGAGCAGTACTTC
-	TRBV5-5	TRBJ2-7	TRBD1	CASSLDRGEQYF	TGTGCCAGCAGTCTCGACAGGGGCGAGCAGTACTTC
-	TRBV6-5	TRBJ1-4	-	CASSYRATNEKLFF	TGTGCCAGCAGTTACAGGGCAACTAATGAAAAACTGTTTTTT
-	TRBV5-1	TRBJ2-3	-	CASSRAGLTTDTQYF	TGCGCCAGCAGCCGGGCGGGACTCACCACAGATACGCAGTATTTT
-	TRBV29-1	TRBJ2-7	-	CSVSSGLSSYEQYF	TGCAGCGTTTCAAGCGGCTTGAGCTCCTACGAGCAGTACTTC
-	TRBV4-1	TRBJ1-3	-	CASSQELGARGNTIYF	TGCGCCAGCAGCCAAGAACTGGGGGCGAGAGGAAACACCATATATTTT
-	TRBV4-3	TRBJ2-7	TRBD2	CASSLRTSHEQYF	TGCGCCAGCAGCCTTCGGACTAGCCACGAGCAGTACTTC
-	TRBV7-3	TRBJ2-1	-	CASSLRAYNEQFF	TGTGCCAGCAGCTTGCGAGCGTACAATGAGCAGTTCTTC
-	TRBV9	TRBJ2-5	-	CASSVGTAQETQYF	TGTGCCAGCAGCGTAGGCACAGCACAAGAGACCCAGTACTTC
-	TRBV20-1	TRBJ2-1	-	CSATLAEQFF	TGCAGTGCAACCCTAGCGGAGCAGTTCTTC
-	TRBV4-3	TRBJ2-7	-	CASSQSDSYEQYF	TGCGCCAGCAGCCAATCTGACTCCTACGAGCAGTACTTC
-	TRBV25-1	TRBJ2-6	-	CASSERGSGANVLTF	TGTGCCAGCAGTGAACGGGGGTCTGGGGCCAACGTCCTGACTTTC
-	TRBV9	TRBJ2-3	TRBD2	CASSVGRLAGAVTDTQYF	TGTGCCAGCAGCGTAGGGAGACTAGCGGGAGCTGTCACAGATACGCAGTATTTT
once	TRBV9	TRBJ2-1	TRBD2	CASSVAAGGRNEQFF	TGTGCCAGCAGCGTAGCGGCGGGAGGGCGCAATGAGCAGTTCTTC
-	TRBV5-4	TRBJ2-7	TRBD2	CASSEWGLAGGPRGYEQYF	TGTGCCAGCAGCGAGTGGGGACTAGCGGGAGGGCCACGTGGGTACGAGCAGTACTTC
-	TRBV19	TRBJ2-7	TRBD2	CASSRLAGGSEQYF	TGTGCCAGTAGTCGACTAGCGGGAGGTTCCGAGCAGTACTTC